This TCR beta chain was identified during a study of somatic mutations in cytotoxic T cells in rheumatoid arthritis. Overall study findings and caveats: The slight TRBV07 underrepresentation in rheumatoid arthritis patients received no adjustment for multiple comparisons.

Turning to this clone: Its antigen is undetermined.

The healthy control group was made up of blood donors, who had a median age of approximately 60 years (range about 21-75) and were around 54% female. TCRdb's copy holds only in-frame clones and misses some; the assay was immunoSEQ multiplex PCR. This table has approximately 20,000 clones, around 80% appearing once. The CDR3 extends over 16 amino acids. Trimming removed 1 base from V and 5 bases from J, with 15 bases in between. CDR1 and CDR2 from the germline V gene are MNHEY and SMNVEV (reference sequence). This sequence joins TRBV27 and TRBJ2-1; D might be TRBD2 (7 bases). This sequence was found in a woman in her forties or fifties in good health. The sample comprised CD8+ T cells sorted from blood. The CDR3 region has the DNA TGTGCCAGCAGTTTATGGGGCCGGGGGGCTAACAATGAGCAGTTCTTC. It yields the protein CASSLWGRGANNEQFF.